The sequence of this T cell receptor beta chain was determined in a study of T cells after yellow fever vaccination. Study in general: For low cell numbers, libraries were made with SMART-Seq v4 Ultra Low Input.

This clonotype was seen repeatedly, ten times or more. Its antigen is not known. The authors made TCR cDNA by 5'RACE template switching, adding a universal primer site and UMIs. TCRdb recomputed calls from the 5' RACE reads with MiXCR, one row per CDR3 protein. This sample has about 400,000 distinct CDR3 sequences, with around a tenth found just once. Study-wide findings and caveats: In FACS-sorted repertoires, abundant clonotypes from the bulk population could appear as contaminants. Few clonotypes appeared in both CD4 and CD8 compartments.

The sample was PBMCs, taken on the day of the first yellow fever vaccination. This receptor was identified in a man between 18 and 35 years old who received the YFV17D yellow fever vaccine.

CDR3 in amino acids: CASSLIGQGQSEQYF. In DNA, the CDR3 is TGTGCCAGCAGCCTTATCGGACAGGGACAGTCCGAGCAGTACTTC. The rearrangement uses TRBV3-1 and TRBJ2-7; 8 positions match TRBD1. The germline V gene has CDR1 LGHDT and CDR2 YNNKEL (reference sequence). Trimming took 4 bases from V and 6 from J; bases not matched to a gene: 11. The CDR3 loop spans 15 amino acids.